These 18 T cell receptor beta chains originate from one sample sequenced in a study of blood T cell repertoires in COVID-19. The table came from immunoSEQ multiplex PCR; TCRdb's copy has only in-frame clones and leaves some out. The sample has 85,000 to 120,000 clones, roughly 81% seen once. The sequenced material came from peripheral blood. The receptors derive from a man aged 35 to 55 with active or convalescent COVID-19.

The V and J genes are TRBV4-3 and TRBJ1-4; 10 nucleotides agree with TRBD1. Germline V gene data show CDR1 as LGHNA and CDR2 as YSLEER. With V trimmed by 4 bases and J by 6 bases, 11 bases remained unmatched. CDR3 length: 17 residues. CDR3 nucleotide sequence: TGCGCCAGCAGCCGGCAAGACAGGGGGCCAGGGGATGAAAAACTGTTTTTT. Translating gives CASSRQDRGPGDEKLFF.

The gene calls are TRBV20-1 and TRBJ2-4; the D gene is possibly TRBD2 (5 bases). The CDR3 is 11 amino acids. The germline V gene has CDR1 DFQATT and CDR2 SNEGSKA (reference sequence). V lost 6 bases, J lost 8 bases, and 11 bases lay in between. The CDR3 sequence: CSARELDIQYF. CDR3 nucleotides: TGCAGTGCGAGGGAATTGGACATTCAGTACTTC.

The chain recombines TRBV10-1 with TRBJ2-4, with 7 bases that match TRBD1. Trimming at V came to 3 bases and at J to 4 bases, leaving 9 bases not matched to a gene. Germline V lookup: CDR1 WNHNN, CDR2 SYGVQD (reference sequence). CDR3 length equals 16 residues. The CDR3 protein is CASSELELGQKNIQYF. The DNA for the CDR3 is TGCGCCAGCAGTGAATTAGAGCTGGGACAGAAAAACATTCAGTACTTC.

This clone was recorded only once. V is TRBV18 and J is TRBJ1-3; D gene unclear. Germline CDR1 is KGHSH and CDR2 is LQKENI. This CDR3 has 15 residues. V gave up 5 bases and J gave up 0 bases, with 11 bases separating them. The CDR3 protein is CASSDKAPSGNTIYF. The CDR3 DNA is TGTGCCAGCTCAGACAAGGCTCCCTCTGGAAACACCATATATTTT. The full variable domain, in which reference TRBV18 and TRBJ1-3 provide the parts outside the CDR3, is NAGVMQNPRHLVRRRGQEARLRCSPMKGHSHVYWYRQLPEEGLKFMVYLQKENIIDESGMPKERFSAEFPKEGPSILRIQQVVRGDSAAYFCASSDKAPSGNTIYFGEGSWLTVV.

This clone turned up a few times. CDR3 sequence reads: CASSLGDRNTGELFF. CDR3 nucleotide sequence: TGTGCCAGCAGCTTAGGGGACAGGAACACCGGGGAGCTGTTTTTT. The V call is TRBV7-6, the J call TRBJ2-2; TRBD1 matches 7 bases. The trim removed 1 base at V and 1 base at J, leaving 0 bases unmatched. From germline, CDR1 is SGHVS and CDR2 FNYEAQ. The CDR3 totals 15 residues. The whole variable domain, filled in from reference TRBV7-6 and TRBJ2-2, reads GAGVSQSPRYKVTKRGQDVALRCDPISGHVSLYWYRQALGQGPEFLTYFNYEAQQDKSGLPNDRFSAERPEGSISTLTIQRTEQRDSAMYRCASSLGDRNTGELFFGEGSRLTVL.

The chain couples TRBV4-1 to TRBJ1-5; D ambiguous. The CDR3 is 15 residues long. CDR1 MGHRA and CDR2 YSYEKL come from the germline V gene. Trimming removed 3 bases from V and 0 bases from J, with 9 bases in between. The DNA of the CDR3 is TGCGCCAGCAGCCAGGGAGTGAATAGCAATCAGCCCCAGCATTTT. It translates to CASSQGVNSNQPQHF.

Only one count was recorded for this clone. This chain links TRBV5-1 with TRBJ1-1; D remains unclear. This CDR3 has 14 amino acids. Germline lookup yields CDR1 SGHRS and CDR2 YFSETQ. The V end was cut by 2 bases, the J end by 0 bases, with 8 bases between. The CDR3 loop reads CASSFEGMNTEAFF. CDR3 coding DNA: TGCGCCAGCAGCTTTGAGGGCATGAACACTGAAGCTTTCTTT.

CDR3 nucleotide sequence: TGTGCCAGCAGTGTATTAGGGGCTAATGAAAAACTGTTTTTT. As protein: CASSVLGANEKLFF. V is TRBV2 and J is TRBJ1-4; D is perhaps TRBD1 (5 bases). Germline V lookup: CDR1 SNHLY, CDR2 FYNNEI. The V and J ends lost 4 bases and 3 bases respectively, with 9 bases between them. The CDR3 is 14 amino acids.

This chain uses TRBV7-2 with TRBJ2-4; 10 bases match TRBD2. Germline V lookup: CDR1 SGHTA, CDR2 FQGNSA. The CDR3 is 16 amino acids. V lost 1 base to trimming and J lost 9 bases; unmatched junction nucleotides: 9. Here the CDR3 DNA reads TGTGCCAGCAGCTTAGGATTTAGCGGGGGGATTGGCATTCAGTACTTC. Protein product: CASSLGFSGGIGIQYF. The entire variable domain, with the rest obtained from reference TRBV7-2 and TRBJ2-4, is as follows: GAGVSQSPSNKVTEKGKDVELRCDPISGHTALYWYRQSLGQGLEFLIYFQGNSAPDKSGLPSDRFSAERTGGSVSTLTIQRTQQEDSAVYLCASSLGFSGGIGIQYFGAGTRLSVL.

The chain has TRBV19 and TRBJ1-1; TRBD1 is a possible D gene (6 bases). CDR3 length equals 14 residues. Per the germline V gene, CDR1 is LNHDA and CDR2 is SQIVND (reference sequence). V was trimmed by 8 bases and J by 1 base, leaving 14 bases between them. Here the CDR3 reads CASSRTAGNTEAFF. The CDR3 region has the DNA TGTGCCAGTTCCCGGACAGCCGGGAACACTGAAGCTTTCTTT.

The chain employs TRBV11-3 and TRBJ1-2, with D possibly TRBD1 on 5 matching bases. V was trimmed by 0 bases and J by 7 bases, leaving 15 bases between them. From germline, CDR1 is SGHNT and CDR2 YENEEA. The CDR3 is made up of 15 amino acids. The CDR3 sequence: CASSLDQGDPLGYTF. The CDR3 DNA is TGTGCCAGCAGCTTAGATCAAGGGGATCCACTTGGCTACACCTTC.

This chain joins TRBV5-1 and TRBJ2-1; maybe TRBD2 (6 bases). The V end was cut by 0 bases, the J end by 2 bases, with 6 bases between. The CDR3 length is 14 residues. CDR1 is SGHRS and CDR2 is YFSETQ in the germline V gene. The chain's CDR3 is CASSLGLAYNEQFF. The CDR3 nucleotides are TGCGCCAGCAGCTTGGGACTAGCCTACAATGAGCAGTTCTTC. Based on the CDR3 plus reference TRBV5-1 and TRBJ2-1, the full variable domain is KAGVTQTPRYLIKTRGQQVTLSCSPISGHRSVSWYQQTPGQGLQFLFEYFSETQRNKGNFPGRFSGRQFSNSRSEMNVSTLELGDSALYLCASSLGLAYNEQFFGPGTRLTVL.

The chain employs TRBV5-4 and TRBJ2-7, with TRBD1 matching over 10 bases. V was pared by 4 bases and J by 4 bases, with 2 bases of the junction left unmatched. CDR3 length: 13 amino acids. Germline lookup yields CDR1 SGHNT and CDR2 YYREEE (reference sequence). The CDR3: CASSGGQGYEQYF. The CDR3 bases are TGTGCCAGCAGCGGGGGACAGGGGTACGAGCAGTACTTC.

J is TRBJ2-7 and V is TRBV5-1; 7 nucleotides match TRBD1. Germline V CDR1 and CDR2: SGHRS, YFSETQ. The V segment lost 3 bases and the J segment 6 bases; nucleotides outside the gene matches: 9. The CDR3 contains 14 residues. DNA of the CDR3: TGCGCCAGCAGCTGGGACAGCGTTCCTTCCGAGCAGTACTTC. This encodes CASSWDSVPSEQYF. Variable domain in full (rest from reference TRBV5-1 and TRBJ2-7): KAGVTQTPRYLIKTRGQQVTLSCSPISGHRSVSWYQQTPGQGLQFLFEYFSETQRNKGNFPGRFSGRQFSNSRSEMNVSTLELGDSALYLCASSWDSVPSEQYFGPGTRLTVT.

The chain joins TRBV3-1 (or the pseudogene TRBV3-2) to TRBJ2-7, with D maybe TRBD2 (6 bases). Trimming pared 8 bases from V and 4 bases from J, leaving 18 bases between. This CDR3 region has 14 residues. CDR1 and CDR2 (germline): LGHDT, YNNKEL (reference sequence). The CDR3 is CASAFGSGSYEQYF. The CDR3 nucleotides read TGTGCCAGCGCCTTTGGGAGCGGGTCGTACGAGCAGTACTTC.

The chain has TRBV6-4 and TRBJ1-2, with 7 bases identical to TRBD1. Germline V gives CDR1 MRHNA, CDR2 SNTAGT. The CDR3 is 13 residues long. V shed 5 bases, J shed 7 bases, and the junction held 7 bases outside the gene matches. CDR3 residues: CASSPRQGIGYTF. Written as DNA, the CDR3 is TGTGCCAGCAGTCCGAGACAGGGAATTGGCTACACCTTC.

This clone has more than one count but fewer than ten. The chain is built from TRBV2 and TRBJ1-6, with D uncertain. The CDR3 contains 16 residues. Trimming removed 0 bases at V and 5 bases at J, with 11 bases between. The V gene's germline CDR1 is SNHLY and CDR2 FYNNEI. As DNA, the CDR3 is TGTGCCAGCAGTGAAGCTGGGCAGCAAAATAATTCACCCCTCCACTTT. Amino acids: CASSEAGQQNNSPLHF.

The rearrangement links TRBV7-2 to TRBJ1-1; TRBD1 aligns across 7 bases. Germline CDR1 SGHTA, CDR2 FQGNSA. The CDR3 consists of 15 residues. Trimming removed 10 bases from V and 2 bases from J; junction bases left unmatched: 13. The CDR3 region has the DNA TGTGCCACCGGACCGAACAGGGGTCAAAACACTGAAGCTTTCTTT. This sequence encodes CATGPNRGQNTEAFF.